The 17 T cell receptor beta chains listed next were all sequenced from one sample in a study of T cell changes during pregnancy in multiple sclerosis. Only in-frame clones appear in the TCRdb table, and some are missing; sequencing was by immunoSEQ multiplex PCR. Of about 38,000 clones in the sample, about 89% were seen once. Sequencing used CD4+ T cells from peripheral blood mononuclear cells, obtained in the third trimester of pregnancy. These receptor sequences come from a female donor in good health, enrolled as a control in a pregnancy study.

The CDR3 region has the DNA TGTGCCAGCAGTTTATCGGGACTCATGAACACTGAAGCTTTCTTT. Protein sequence: CASSLSGLMNTEAFF. The chain combines TRBV6-1 with TRBJ1-1; D perhaps matches TRBD1 (5 bases). CDR1 and CDR2 (germline): MNHNS, SASEGT. With 5 bases removed from V and 0 bases from J, the gap between germline ends came to 13 bases. This CDR3 is built from 15 residues.

The gene calls are TRBV7-8 and TRBJ1-3; D is perhaps TRBD1 (5 bases). The V gene's germline CDR1 is SGHVS and CDR2 FQNEAQ. The CDR3 has 18 amino acids. V was trimmed by 1 base and J by 0 bases, leaving 16 bases between them. The CDR3 region has the DNA TGTGCCAGCAGCTTAGTCCATCCGGGACTTTCCTCTGGAAACACCATATATTTT. Translating it yields CASSLVHPGLSSGNTIYF.

J is TRBJ1-2 and V is TRBV28, with 12 positions matching TRBD1. CDR1 and CDR2 from the germline V gene are MDHEN and SYDVKM. The ends lost 2 bases at V and 8 bases at J; junction bases unmatched: 9. The CDR3 runs 16 residues. The CDR3, as DNA: TGTGCCAGCAGTTTACCTCAGGGACAGGGGGCGGAAGGCTACACCTTC. Translated: CASSLPQGQGAEGYTF.

The rearrangement joins TRBV5-4 to TRBJ1-6, with 9 bases aligning to TRBD1. CDR1 and CDR2 from the germline V gene are SGHNT and YYREEE (reference sequence). V shed 4 bases, J shed 7 bases, and the junction held 9 bases outside the gene matches. The CDR3 is 16 residues long. In DNA form, the CDR3 reads TGTGCCAGCAGCCGTCCCGGGACAGGGAGCAATTCACCCCTCCACTTT. Protein: CASSRPGTGSNSPLHF.

This chain uses TRBV12-1 with TRBJ2-7; TRBD2, the table's D call, was not compared with the DNA. TRBV12-1 is annotated as a pseudogene. This CDR3 has 14 residues. CDR3 in DNA: TGTGCCAGCCTCCAAGGGACTAGCGACTACGAGCAGTACTTC. Translated, it gives CASLQGTSDYEQYF.

Note on this clone: Mismatch with germline at one junction end may stem from a read error. This chain uses TRBV7-7 with TRBJ2-3; a weak D match, TRBD1 (5 bases). In germline, CDR1 is SSHAT, CDR2 FNYEAQ (reference sequence). This CDR3 region has 15 residues. The CDR3, as DNA: TGTGCTAGCAGCTTAGGGTCAGGGAGCACAGATACGCAGTATTTT. It translates to CASSLGSGSTDTQYF.

J is TRBJ1-4 and V is TRBV6-5; no firm D call. CDR1 is MNHEY, CDR2 SVGAGI, per germline. Trimming shortened V by 2 bases and J by 7 bases, and 11 bases separated the two germline ends. The CDR3 is 14 amino acids. The CDR3 coding sequence is TGTGCCAGCAGTTACGGCATTACCCCTGAAAAACTGTTTTTT. Translated, it gives CASSYGITPEKLFF.

The chain combines TRBV5-1 with TRBJ2-2; the D is unclear. V was clipped by 7 bases and J by 3 bases, with 16 bases between them. The germline gives CDR1 SGHRS, CDR2 YFSETQ. The CDR3 has 15 residues. CDR3: CASQETPRDTGELFF. The CDR3 region has the DNA TGCGCCAGCCAAGAGACTCCTCGGGACACCGGGGAGCTGTTTTTT.

This rearrangement joins TRBV28 to TRBJ2-2, with TRBD2 matching over 13 bases. This CDR3 has 17 amino acids. V shed 5 bases and J 10 bases; nucleotides not matched to a gene: 13. Germline loops: CDR1 MDHEN, CDR2 SYDVKM. The CDR3 DNA reads TGTGCCAGCAGTCCCCCAATTACTAGCGGGAGGGCCGCGGAGCTGTTTTTT. It specifies CASSPPITSGRAAELFF.

The chain uses TRBV5-1 and TRBJ1-2; weak D call: TRBD1 (5 bases). Trimming shortened V by 2 bases and J by 6 bases, and 11 bases separated the two germline ends. This CDR3 contains 13 residues. Germline values: CDR1 SGHRS, CDR2 YFSETQ. The CDR3 sequence: CASSFGALDGYTF. The CDR3 DNA reads as TGCGCCAGCAGCTTTGGGGCATTGGATGGCTACACCTTC.

The rearrangement joins TRBV2 to TRBJ2-1; D is possibly TRBD2 (7 bases). The V end lost 8 bases, the J end lost 7 bases, and 18 bases lay between the germline ends. This CDR3 is built from 14 residues. Per the germline V gene, CDR1 is SNHLY and CDR2 is FYNNEI. The DNA for the CDR3 is TGTGCCAGCGGGACTACAGGGACGACGAATGAGCAGTTCTTC. As protein: CASGTTGTTNEQFF.

This clone occurred a few times. DNA of the CDR3: TGTGCCAGCAGTTGGACTAGCGGGGGACCCTACAATGAGCAGTTCTTC. Its protein product is CASSWTSGGPYNEQFF. The V and J genes are TRBV6-5 and TRBJ2-1, with TRBD2 matching over 13 bases. This CDR3 has 16 amino acids. The junction had 2 bases not matched to a gene; V was cut back by 4 bases and J by 2 bases. Germline V gene data show CDR1 as MNHEY and CDR2 as SVGAGI.

The V call is TRBV11-3, the J call TRBJ2-3; D is unclear. Germline assignment: CDR1 SGHNT and CDR2 YENEEA. V lost 1 base and J lost 4, with 9 bases in between. CDR3 length: 14 residues. In nucleotides, the CDR3 is TGTGCCAGCAGCTTAGGGGCCAACTCAGATACGCAGTATTTT. Its protein is CASSLGANSDTQYF.

This clone was recorded only once. This rearrangement joins TRBV28 to TRBJ2-7, with 8 nucleotides matching TRBD2. V gave up 3 bases and J gave up 3 bases; unmatched junction bases: 4. The length of the CDR3 is 14 residues. Germline V lookup: CDR1 MDHEN, CDR2 SYDVKM. DNA of the CDR3: TGTGCCAGCAGTTTGGCGGGAGGCCTCTACGAGCAGTACTTC. It specifies CASSLAGGLYEQYF. Filled out from reference TRBV28 and TRBJ2-7, the complete variable domain reads DVKVTQSSRYLVKRTGEKVFLECVQDMDHENMFWYRQDPGLGLRLIYFSYDVKMKEKGDIPEGYSVSREKKERFSLILESASTNQTSMYLCASSLAGGLYEQYFGPGTRLTVT.

The gene calls are TRBV6-1 and TRBJ2-7; weak D call: TRBD2 (6 bases). The CDR3 is 16 amino acids. V shed 2 bases and J shed 2 bases, with 16 bases lying between them. The germline V gene encodes CDR1 MNHNS and CDR2 SASEGT. The CDR3 spells CASSEPGLPQAYEQYF. The CDR3 DNA follows: TGTGCCAGCAGTGAACCCGGACTACCCCAAGCCTACGAGCAGTACTTC.

The rearrangement joins TRBV6-5 to TRBJ1-2; D unresolved. Germline V lookup: CDR1 MNHEY, CDR2 SVGAGI. V dropped 5 bases and J dropped 7 bases, with 11 bases sitting between them. The CDR3 has 12 amino acids. The CDR3 DNA sequence: TGTGCCAGCAGTGCGGTTGGTGGTGGCTACACCTTC. As protein: CASSAVGGGYTF.

In its sample, this clone was seen once. The rearrangement joins TRBV19 to TRBJ1-3, with 7 bases aligning to TRBD1. V lost 5 bases to trimming and J lost 2 bases; unmatched junction nucleotides: 12. CDR1 and CDR2 (germline): LNHDA, SQIVND (reference sequence). This CDR3 comprises 17 residues. CDR3 region: CASSLRRAGTAGNTIYF. In DNA form, the CDR3 reads TGTGCCAGTAGTCTGCGGCGCGCCGGGACAGCTGGAAACACCATATATTTT.